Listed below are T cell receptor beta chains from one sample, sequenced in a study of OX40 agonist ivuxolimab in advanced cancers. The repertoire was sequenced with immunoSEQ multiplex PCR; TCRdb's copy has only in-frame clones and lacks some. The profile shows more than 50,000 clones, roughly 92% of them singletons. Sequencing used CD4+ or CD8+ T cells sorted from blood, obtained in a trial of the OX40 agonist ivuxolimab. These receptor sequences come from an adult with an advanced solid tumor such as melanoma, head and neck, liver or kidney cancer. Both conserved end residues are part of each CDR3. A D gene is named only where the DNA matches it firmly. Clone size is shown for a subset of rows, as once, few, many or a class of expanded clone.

DNA: TGTGCCAGCAACTCACACCGGCGAGGAGGGAACACTGAAGCTTTCTTT
CDR3: CASNSHRRGGNTEAFF
size: -
D: -
J: TRBJ1-1
V: TRBV7-8

DNA: TGTGCCAGCAGTCCCCAAGGCAGGGGGCGAGGGTACGAGCAGTACTTC
CDR3: CASSPQGRGRGYEQYF
size: once
D: TRBD1
J: TRBJ2-7
V: TRBV28

DNA: TGCGCCAGCAGCTCCGGGATAGCGGGGTACAATGAGCAGTTCTTC
CDR3: CASSSGIAGYNEQFF
size: -
D: TRBD2
J: TRBJ2-1
V: TRBV5-1

DNA: TGCGCCAGCAGCTTGTATCCAGGGGGCCAAAACATTCAGTACTTC
CDR3: CASSLYPGGQNIQYF
size: -
D: TRBD1
J: TRBJ2-4
V: TRBV5-1

DNA: TGCGCCAGCAGCTTGGTCTGGACAGGGAAGGAGACCCAGTACTTC
CDR3: CASSLVWTGKETQYF
size: -
D: TRBD1
J: TRBJ2-5
V: TRBV5-1

DNA: TGTGCCAGCAGTTTTAGGGGGGAAGCTGGAAACGAGCAGTACTTC
CDR3: CASSFRGEAGNEQYF
size: once
D: -
J: TRBJ2-7
V: TRBV28

DNA: TGTGCCAGCAGTTTACAGGGGAACTATGGCTACACCTTC
CDR3: CASSLQGNYGYTF
size: -
D: -
J: TRBJ1-2
V: TRBV28

DNA: TGTGCCAGCAGTCCTCCAGGGGGCAGAGGAGAGACCCAGTACTTC
CDR3: CASSPPGGRGETQYF
size: -
D: TRBD1
J: TRBJ2-5
V: TRBV25-1

DNA: TGTGCCAGCAGTCGTCTTGATAGCGGGAGCCAAGAGACCCAGTACTTC
CDR3: CASSRLDSGSQETQYF
size: -
D: TRBD2
J: TRBJ2-5
V: TRBV7-9

DNA: TGTGCCAGCTCACCACCGTGGGGGACCGGGGAGCTGTTTTTT
CDR3: CASSPPWGTGELFF
size: -
D: -
J: TRBJ2-2
V: TRBV18

DNA: TGTGCCAGCAGCTCGGGACAGCACTCCTACGAGCAGTACTTC
CDR3: CASSSGQHSYEQYF
size: -
D: TRBD1
J: TRBJ2-7
V: TRBV7-2

DNA: TGTGCCAGCAGTTACGGACGGGTGAACACCGGGGAGCTGTTTTTT
CDR3: CASSYGRVNTGELFF
size: -
D: -
J: TRBJ2-2
V: TRBV6-6

DNA: TGTGCCAGTAATAAGCAGGGTGAGCAGTTCTTC
CDR3: CASNKQGEQFF
size: -
D: -
J: TRBJ2-1
V: TRBV19

DNA: TGTGCCAGCAGTTTAGGGGGGGCGGGCGACTATGGCTACACCTTC
CDR3: CASSLGGAGDYGYTF
size: -
D: -
J: TRBJ1-2
V: TRBV28

DNA: TGTGCCAGCAGTTCATTCGGGGAGCTGTTTTTT
CDR3: CASSSFGELFF
size: -
D: -
J: TRBJ2-2
V: TRBV2

DNA: TGTGCCAGCAGCTTGGCCCCGGGGGCGGCTAACTATGGCTACACCTTC
CDR3: CASSLAPGAANYGYTF
size: -
D: -
J: TRBJ1-2
V: TRBV5-4

DNA: TGCGCCAGCAGCCAAGATCCGGGTGGGCGACTAGCGGGAAAGTTCTTC
CDR3: CASSQDPGGRLAGKFF
size: once
D: TRBD2
J: TRBJ2-1
V: TRBV4-1

DNA: TGTGCCAGCAGTTTACGGACGGCGGGAGGGTCCTATAATTCACCCCTCCACTTT
CDR3: CASSLRTAGGSYNSPLHF
size: few
D: -
J: TRBJ1-6
V: TRBV27

DNA: TGTGCCAGCAGTGAGGGACAGCCCGGCGAGAAACTGTTTTTT
CDR3: CASSEGQPGEKLFF
size: -
D: TRBD1
J: TRBJ1-4
V: TRBV6-1

DNA: TGTGCCAGCCCTACGGGGACAGGGGTGGGCTACGAGCAGTACTTC
CDR3: CASPTGTGVGYEQYF
size: -
D: TRBD1
J: TRBJ2-7
V: TRBV27

DNA: TGTGCCAGCAGCCGGGGTACAGATACGCAGTATTTT
CDR3: CASSRGTDTQYF
size: -
D: -
J: TRBJ2-3
V: TRBV6-1

DNA: TGTGCCAGCAGCCCCCGGGGGGTCGGGGAGCTGTTTTTT
CDR3: CASSPRGVGELFF
size: -
D: TRBD2
J: TRBJ2-2
V: TRBV7-2

DNA: TGTGCCAGCAGCCCTAGGTGGTCAGGGGGAGCTAGCACAGATACGCAGTATTTT
CDR3: CASSPRWSGGASTDTQYF
size: -
D: TRBD1
J: TRBJ2-3
V: TRBV7-2

DNA: TGTGCCAGCAGTAATCAATATGGCTACACCTTC
CDR3: CASSNQYGYTF
size: -
D: -
J: TRBJ1-2
V: TRBV28

DNA: TGCGCCAGCAGTGAGGCAGGGAGATACGAGCAGTACTTC
CDR3: CASSEAGRYEQYF
size: -
D: -
J: TRBJ2-7
V: TRBV10-2

DNA: TGTGCCAGCAGCCCCGGAGTCACAGATACGCAGTATTTT
CDR3: CASSPGVTDTQYF
size: -
D: -
J: TRBJ2-3
V: TRBV7-3

DNA: TGTGCCAGCAGCCGGCCGACAGGAACTAACACCGGGGAGCTGTTTTTT
CDR3: CASSRPTGTNTGELFF
size: -
D: -
J: TRBJ2-2
V: TRBV5-4

DNA: TGCGCCAGCAGCCCCCTGACTAGCGGGGGAGATTTTGTATACTTC
CDR3: CASSPLTSGGDFVYF
size: -
D: TRBD2
J: TRBJ2-5
V: TRBV4-1

DNA: TGTGCCAGCAGTACGGAGGGCACAGATACGCAGTATTTT
CDR3: CASSTEGTDTQYF
size: -
D: -
J: TRBJ2-3
V: TRBV2

DNA: TGTGCCGGGTCCAACAGGCGTACGAGCTCTGGGGCCAACGTCCTGACTTTC
CDR3: CAGSNRRTSSGANVLTF
size: -
D: -
J: TRBJ2-6
V: TRBV5-8

DNA: TGTGCCAGCAGCACCGCAGGGGGCTCCCCTGAAGCTTTCTTT
CDR3: CASSTAGGSPEAFF
size: -
D: TRBD1
J: TRBJ1-1
V: TRBV6-1

DNA: TGCGCCAGCAGCTTGGCGGGAGGGAGCGGCGAGCAGTACTTC
CDR3: CASSLAGGSGEQYF
size: -
D: TRBD2
J: TRBJ2-7
V: TRBV5-1

DNA: TGTGCCAGTAGGAAATACCCCCAGGGGAGGAATGAAAAACTGTTTTTT
CDR3: CASRKYPQGRNEKLFF
size: -
D: -
J: TRBJ1-4
V: TRBV19

DNA: TGTGCCAGCAGCTTGACAGGGGAAGGAACCTACAATGAGCAGTTCTTC
CDR3: CASSLTGEGTYNEQFF
size: -
D: TRBD1
J: TRBJ2-1
V: TRBV5-4

DNA: TGTGCCAGCAGCCCCGGCGGGGGGGATCAAGAGACCCAGTACTTC
CDR3: CASSPGGGDQETQYF
size: -
D: TRBD2
J: TRBJ2-5
V: TRBV7-9

DNA: TGTGCCAGTAGTAACACTAGGGTCCAAGAGACCCAGTACTTC
CDR3: CASSNTRVQETQYF
size: -
D: -
J: TRBJ2-5
V: TRBV19

DNA: TGTGCCAGCAGCAACACTGAGCGAAGGGCCAACGAGCAGTACTTC
CDR3: CASSNTERRANEQYF
size: -
D: -
J: TRBJ2-7
V: TRBV21-1

DNA: TGTGCCAGCAGCAAAGGGGGGATTAGCAATCAGCCCCAGCATTTT
CDR3: CASSKGGISNQPQHF
size: -
D: -
J: TRBJ1-5
V: TRBV21-1